The rows below give T cell receptor beta chains drawn from one sample of a study of beta chain features in type 1 diabetes. Measured with immunoSEQ multiplex PCR; TCRdb has only the in-frame clones, and not every one. The table includes under 950,000 clones, around a sixth detected once. The sequenced material came from naive CD4+ T cells from blood. These receptors originate from a woman between 18 and 29 years old in good health. Both conserved end residues are part of each CDR3. D genes are given only for firm matches. Some rows have no size entry. The others give once, few or many, or a class for an expanded clone.

TRBJ2-5,NA,few,TRBV7-9,CASSLARETQYF,TGTGCCAGCAGCTTAGCGCGGGAGACCCAGTACTTC
TRBJ2-7,NA,NA,TRBV7-9,CASSQTGPYEQYF,TGTGCCAGCAGCCAGACCGGTCCGTACGAGCAGTACTTC
TRBJ2-1,NA,NA,TRBV4-3,CASSQTGRKNEQFF,TGCGCCAGCAGCCAAACGGGACGGAAAAATGAGCAGTTCTTC
TRBJ2-1,NA,NA,TRBV7-2,CASSSRFGEEQFF,TGTGCCAGCAGCTCCCGTTTTGGAGAGGAGCAGTTCTTC
TRBJ1-1,NA,few,TRBV4-2,CASSQTPGAEAFF,TGTGCCAGCAGCCAAACCCCTGGCGCTGAAGCTTTCTTT
TRBJ1-1,NA,few,TRBV10-3,CAISESGGTVTEAFF,TGTGCCATCAGTGAGTCGGGGGGGACCGTCACTGAAGCTTTCTTT
TRBJ2-3,NA,few,TRBV5-1,CASRGNQPGADTQYF,TGCGCCAGCAGGGGGAACCAACCGGGGGCAGATACGCAGTATTTT
TRBJ1-1,NA,NA,TRBV15,CATSRESVGVRGTEAFF,TGTGCCACCAGCAGAGAATCGGTGGGGGTAAGGGGGACTGAAGCTTTCTTT
TRBJ2-3,NA,few,TRBV6-1,CASSERGPDTQYF,TGTGCCAGCAGTGAGAGAGGCCCAGATACGCAGTATTTT
TRBJ2-1,TRBD2,NA,TRBV27,CASTPRPGLADNEQFF,TGTGCCAGTACACCCCGTCCGGGACTAGCGGACAATGAGCAGTTCTTC
TRBJ2-3,NA,few,TRBV2,CASRERLAATDTQYF,TGTGCCAGCAGAGAGAGGCTAGCAGCCACAGATACGCAGTATTTT
TRBJ1-1,NA,NA,TRBV6-4,CASKKEGGTEAFF,TGTGCCAGCAAAAAGGAGGGCGGCACTGAAGCTTTCTTT
TRBJ2-7,TRBD2,few,TRBV18,CASSPRLAGSYEQYF,TGTGCCAGCTCACCACGACTAGCGGGCTCCTACGAGCAGTACTTC
TRBJ1-1,NA,NA,TRBV5-4,CASSLEGLNTEAFF,TGTGCCAGCAGCTTGGAAGGACTGAACACTGAAGCTTTCTTT
TRBJ2-6,TRBD1,few,TRBV28,CASSLPGTGTGANVLTF,TGTGCCAGCAGTCTTCCCGGGACAGGGACTGGGGCCAACGTCCTGACTTTC
TRBJ2-5,NA,few,TRBV25-1,CASSERGGGGWETQYF,TGTGCCAGCAGTGAAAGGGGCGGTGGGGGATGGGAGACCCAGTACTTC
TRBJ2-3,NA,NA,TRBV5-1,CASSLAGATDTQYF,TGCGCCAGCAGCTTGGCAGGGGCCACAGATACGCAGTATTTT